A single T cell receptor beta chain is shown here with its context. Its specificity is unknown. These data are taken from a study of T cells in Graves' hyperthyroidism and ophthalmopathy. Findings of the study overall: Model-based prediction identified ophthalmopathy a median about 6.8 months prior to its onset.

It was RNA transcripts that yielded the amplified TCR beta CDR3 regions. An initial round of RT-PCR targeting the TCR CDR3 relied on the HTBI primer set. TCRdb reprocessed the multiplex PCR reads with MiXCR, giving one entry per CDR3 protein. The sample lists around 450,000 distinct CDR3 sequences, about a sixth occurring once. Deletions cut 1 base from V and 6 bases from J, with 10 bases between. There are 13 residues in the CDR3. The TCR was taken from a woman in her late teens or twenties with Graves' hyperthyroidism. V is TRBV12-3 or TRBV12-4 and J is TRBJ2-7; unclear D gene. Sequenced material: blood. The chain's CDR3 is CASSLGSLLEQYF. Written as DNA, the CDR3 is TGTGCCAGCAGTTTAGGCAGCCTCCTCGAGCAGTACTTC.